This TCR beta chain was identified in a study of monozygotic twins with inflammatory bowel disease. TCRdb derives one entry per CDR3 protein from the 5' RACE reads, leaving out DNA. The specimen's table records approximately 420,000 distinct CDR3 sequences. CDR3 length: 12 residues. Germline V gene sequence: CDR1 LGHDT, CDR2 YNNKEL (reference sequence). About this clonotype: Antigen specificity is unknown.

Overall study findings and caveats: Versus healthy twins, IBD patients showed fewer clonotypes shared with others, especially with disease activity. There was no support for any single strong signal or clonotype associated with IBD.

The sequenced material came from blood. The chain joins TRBV3-1 to TRBJ1-4. The sequence was collected from a human donor with ulcerative colitis or Crohn's disease, or a healthy co-twin of an affected twin (not recorded which). CDR3 protein: CASSRDIEKLFF.